The clone carrying this T cell receptor (beta chain) occurred a few times. Participating donors were healthy, HIV-negative adults free of recent acute infections or vaccinations. CD45RA-negative memory and CD45RA+ naive subsets were split from the CD4+ cells. This sample is part of a study of shared clonotypes between healthy human individuals. Produced via immunoSEQ multiplex PCR; TCRdb's table is partial and in-frame only. The repertoire includes 2 million to 2.5 million clones, 90% to 96% of them detected once, and around 0.13% sits in the top ten. V was pared by 7 bases and J by 10 bases, with 14 bases between. This CDR3 is built from 13 residues. CDR1 is MDHEN, CDR2 SYDVKM, per germline.

Sequencing was performed on naive CD4+ T cells sorted from blood. Subset defined: CD45RA+ positively selected. This sequence joins TRBV28 and TRBJ1-6, with D unresolved. This TCR was sampled from a man younger than 30 in good health. The CDR3 loop reads CASTPGSHSPLHF. DNA of the CDR3: TGTGCCAGCACTCCGGGGTCCCACTCACCCCTCCACTTT.